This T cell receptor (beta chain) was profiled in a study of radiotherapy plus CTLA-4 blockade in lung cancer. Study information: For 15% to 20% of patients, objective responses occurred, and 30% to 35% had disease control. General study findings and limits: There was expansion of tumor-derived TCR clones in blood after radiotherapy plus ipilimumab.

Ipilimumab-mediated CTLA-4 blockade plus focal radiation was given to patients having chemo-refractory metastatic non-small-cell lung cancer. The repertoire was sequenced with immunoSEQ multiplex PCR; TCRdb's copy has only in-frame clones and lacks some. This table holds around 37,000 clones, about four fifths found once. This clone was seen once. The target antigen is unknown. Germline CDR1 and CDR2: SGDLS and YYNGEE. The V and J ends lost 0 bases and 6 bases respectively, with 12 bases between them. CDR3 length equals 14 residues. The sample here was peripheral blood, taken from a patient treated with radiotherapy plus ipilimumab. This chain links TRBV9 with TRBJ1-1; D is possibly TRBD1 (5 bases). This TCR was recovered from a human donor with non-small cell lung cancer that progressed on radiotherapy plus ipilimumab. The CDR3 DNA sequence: TGTGCCAGCAGCGTAGCTATCGGGGCGGCTGAAGCTTTCTTT. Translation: CASSVAIGAAEAFF.